The T cell receptor (beta chain) described here comes from a study of blood T cells in healthy people across ages. PCR was performed a second time for 7 to 11 cycles using a sample-barcoded 5' primer and a J-beta primer mix. Paired-end reads containing CDR3 totaled no fewer than 3 million for each sample. TCRdb reanalysed the 5' RACE reads using MiXCR and keeps one entry per CDR3 protein. The sample has under 2,000,000 distinct CDR3 sequences, roughly 52% seen once. Germline V gives CDR1 MDHEN, CDR2 SYDVKM. This CDR3 contains 15 residues. Between the trimmed V and J ends, which lost 4 bases and 5 bases, there was a span of 18 bases.

The TCR sequence derives from a middle-aged woman in good health. The chain employs TRBV28 and TRBJ2-7; tentatively, D is TRBD1 (5 bases). The sequencing input was blood. In nucleotides, the CDR3 is TGTGCCAGCAGTTCTCGGGTGGACACCATAGACGAGCAGTACTTC. Protein product: CASSSRVDTIDEQYF.